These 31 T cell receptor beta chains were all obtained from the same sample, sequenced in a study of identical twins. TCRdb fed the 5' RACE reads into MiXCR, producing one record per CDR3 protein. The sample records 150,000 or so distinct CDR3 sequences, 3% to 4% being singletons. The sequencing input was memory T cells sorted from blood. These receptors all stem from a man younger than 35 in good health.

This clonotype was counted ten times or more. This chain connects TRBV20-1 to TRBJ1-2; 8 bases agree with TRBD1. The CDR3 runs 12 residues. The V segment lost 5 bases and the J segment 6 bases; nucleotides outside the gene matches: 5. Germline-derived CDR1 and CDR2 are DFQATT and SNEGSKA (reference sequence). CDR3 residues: CSADTGGDGYTF. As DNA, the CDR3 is TGCAGTGCTGATACAGGGGGGGATGGCTACACCTTC.

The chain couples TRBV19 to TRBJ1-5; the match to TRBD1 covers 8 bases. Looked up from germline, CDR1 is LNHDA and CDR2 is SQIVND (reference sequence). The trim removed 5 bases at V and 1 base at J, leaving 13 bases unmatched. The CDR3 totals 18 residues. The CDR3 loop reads CASSPRTGISYSNQPQHF. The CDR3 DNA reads TGTGCCAGTAGTCCAAGGACAGGGATTTCGTACAGCAATCAGCCCCAGCATTTT.

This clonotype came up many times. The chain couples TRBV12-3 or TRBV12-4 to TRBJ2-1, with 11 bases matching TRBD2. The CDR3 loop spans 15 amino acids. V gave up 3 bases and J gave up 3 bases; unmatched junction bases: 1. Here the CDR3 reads CASSFSGRDYNEQFF. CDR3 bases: TGTGCCAGCAGTTTTAGCGGGAGGGACTACAATGAGCAGTTCTTC.

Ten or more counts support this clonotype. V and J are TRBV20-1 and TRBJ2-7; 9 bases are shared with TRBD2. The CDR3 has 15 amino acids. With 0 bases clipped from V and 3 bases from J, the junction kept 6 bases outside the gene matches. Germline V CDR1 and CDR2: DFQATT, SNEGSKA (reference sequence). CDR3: CSARDIAGVGYEQYV. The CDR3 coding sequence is TGCAGTGCTAGAGACATAGCGGGAGTGGGCTACGAGCAGTACGTC.

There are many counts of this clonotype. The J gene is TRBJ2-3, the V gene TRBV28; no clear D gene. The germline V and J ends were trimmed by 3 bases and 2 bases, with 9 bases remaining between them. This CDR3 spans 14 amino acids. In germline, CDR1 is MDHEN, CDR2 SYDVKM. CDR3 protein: CASSLTSYTDTQYF. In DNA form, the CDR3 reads TGTGCCAGCAGTTTGACCTCCTACACAGATACGCAGTATTTT.

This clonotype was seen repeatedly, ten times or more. The CDR3, as DNA: TGTGCCAGCAGCGATAGACAGGGAGGCTATCAGTACTTC. As protein: CASSDRQGGYQYF. The J gene is TRBJ2-4, the V gene TRBV12-3 or TRBV12-4; a weak D match, TRBD1 (7 bases). This CDR3 region has 13 residues. Trimming stripped 6 bases from V and 12 bases from J, with 18 bases between.

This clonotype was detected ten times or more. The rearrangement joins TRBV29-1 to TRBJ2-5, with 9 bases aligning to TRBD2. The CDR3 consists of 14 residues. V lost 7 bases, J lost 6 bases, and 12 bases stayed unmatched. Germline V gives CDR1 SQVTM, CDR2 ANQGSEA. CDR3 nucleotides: TGCAGCGGGGGCGGGCTAGCGGGACAAAAGACCCAGTACTTC. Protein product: CSGGGLAGQKTQYF.

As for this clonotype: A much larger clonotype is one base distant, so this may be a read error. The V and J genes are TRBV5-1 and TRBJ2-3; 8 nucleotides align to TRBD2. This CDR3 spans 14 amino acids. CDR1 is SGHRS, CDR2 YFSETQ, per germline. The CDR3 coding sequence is TGCGCCAGCAGCCCCGGGACTAGGGTGGATACGCAGTGTTTT. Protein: CASSPGTRVDTQCF.

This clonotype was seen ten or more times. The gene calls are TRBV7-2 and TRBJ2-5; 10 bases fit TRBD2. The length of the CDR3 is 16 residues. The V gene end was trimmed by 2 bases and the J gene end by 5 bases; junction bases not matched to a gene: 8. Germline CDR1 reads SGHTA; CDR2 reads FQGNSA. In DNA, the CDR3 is TGTGCCAGCAGCTTACCTAGCGGGAGAGGCTGGGAGACCCAGTACTTC. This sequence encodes CASSLPSGRGWETQYF.

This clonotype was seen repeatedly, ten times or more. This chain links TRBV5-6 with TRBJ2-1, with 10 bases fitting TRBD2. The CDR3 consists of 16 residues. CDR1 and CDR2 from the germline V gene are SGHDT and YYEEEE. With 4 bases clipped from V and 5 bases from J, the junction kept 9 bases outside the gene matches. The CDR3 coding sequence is TGTGCCAGCAGCATCATAGCGGGAGGTTTACACAATGAGCAGTTCTTC. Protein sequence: CASSIIAGGLHNEQFF.

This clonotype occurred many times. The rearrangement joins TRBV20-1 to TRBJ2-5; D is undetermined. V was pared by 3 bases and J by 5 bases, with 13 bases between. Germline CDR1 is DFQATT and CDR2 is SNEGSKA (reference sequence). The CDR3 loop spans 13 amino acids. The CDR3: CSARGSSRETQYF. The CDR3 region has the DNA TGCAGTGCTAGGGGGTCTAGTCGGGAGACCCAGTACTTC.

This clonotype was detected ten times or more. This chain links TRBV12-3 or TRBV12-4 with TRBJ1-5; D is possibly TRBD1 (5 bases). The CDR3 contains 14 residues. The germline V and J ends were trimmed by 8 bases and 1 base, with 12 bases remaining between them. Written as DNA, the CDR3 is TGTGCCAGCCGTGGGTGGGACAGCAATCAGCCCCAGCATTTT. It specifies CASRGWDSNQPQHF.

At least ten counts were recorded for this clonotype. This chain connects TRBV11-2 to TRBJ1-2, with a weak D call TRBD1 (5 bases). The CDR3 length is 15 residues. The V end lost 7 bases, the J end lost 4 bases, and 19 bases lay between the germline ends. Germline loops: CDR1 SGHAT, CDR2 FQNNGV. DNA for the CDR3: TGTGCCAGCACCACTCACCAGGGAAAAATCTATGGCTACACCTTC. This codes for CASTTHQGKIYGYTF.

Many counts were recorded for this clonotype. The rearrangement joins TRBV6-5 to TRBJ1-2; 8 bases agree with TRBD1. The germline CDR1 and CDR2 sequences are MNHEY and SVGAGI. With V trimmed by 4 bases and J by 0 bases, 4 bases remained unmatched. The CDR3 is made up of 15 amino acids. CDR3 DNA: TGTGCCAGCAGTTTCCCGGGACAGGCTAACTATGGCTACACCTTC. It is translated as CASSFPGQANYGYTF.

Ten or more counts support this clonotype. CDR3 loop: CASSRGVLADTQYF. DNA of the CDR3: TGTGCCAGCAGCCGTGGGGTACTCGCAGATACGCAGTATTTT. The rearrangement uses TRBV7-8 and TRBJ2-3; D call uncertain. This CDR3 has 14 residues. CDR1 is SGHVS, CDR2 FQNEAQ, per germline. The V gene lost 5 bases and the J gene lost 4 bases, with 13 bases spanning the gap.

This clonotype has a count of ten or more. CDR3 bases: TGTGCCAGCAGTTCGGGATACAATGAGCAGTTCTTC. It is translated as CASSSGYNEQFF. The rearrangement joins TRBV12-3 or TRBV12-4 to TRBJ2-1; TRBD2 is a possible D gene (5 bases). CDR3 length: 12 residues. V dropped 4 bases and J dropped 4 bases, with 5 bases sitting between them.

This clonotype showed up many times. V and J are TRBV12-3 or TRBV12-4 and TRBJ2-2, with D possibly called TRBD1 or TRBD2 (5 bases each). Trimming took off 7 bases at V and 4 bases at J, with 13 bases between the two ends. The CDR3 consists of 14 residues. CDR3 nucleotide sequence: TGTGCCAGCATTCAGGGACGGAGCACCGGGGAGCTGTTTTTT. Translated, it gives CASIQGRSTGELFF.

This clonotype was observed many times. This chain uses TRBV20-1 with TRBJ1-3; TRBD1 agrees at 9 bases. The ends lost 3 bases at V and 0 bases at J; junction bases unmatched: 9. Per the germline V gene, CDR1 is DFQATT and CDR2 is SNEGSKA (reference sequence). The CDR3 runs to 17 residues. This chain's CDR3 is CSASPLGQGFSGNTIYF. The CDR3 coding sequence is TGCAGTGCTAGTCCCCTGGGACAGGGATTCTCTGGAAACACCATATATTTT.

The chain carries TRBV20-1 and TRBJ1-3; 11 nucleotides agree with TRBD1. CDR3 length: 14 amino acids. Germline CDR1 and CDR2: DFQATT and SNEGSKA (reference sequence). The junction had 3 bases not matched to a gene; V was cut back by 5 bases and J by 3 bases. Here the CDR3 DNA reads TGCAGTGCTGGGGACAGGGGGTATGGAAACACCATATATTTT. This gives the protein CSAGDRGYGNTIYF.

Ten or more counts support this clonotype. The CDR3 DNA is TGCGCCAGCAGCTTGGTAATGGCGGGAAGGGGCCGGGAGCTGTTTTTT. Protein product: CASSLVMAGRGRELFF. The chain uses TRBV5-1 and TRBJ2-2; TRBD2 is a possible D gene (6 bases). This CDR3 region has 16 residues. Trimming removed 0 bases at V and 9 bases at J, with 18 bases between. Germline V CDR1 and CDR2: SGHRS, YFSETQ. Combining the CDR3 with reference TRBV5-1 and TRBJ2-2 gives the whole variable domain KAGVTQTPRYLIKTRGQQVTLSCSPISGHRSVSWYQQTPGQGLQFLFEYFSETQRNKGNFPGRFSGRQFSNSRSEMNVSTLELGDSALYLCASSLVMAGRGRELFFGEGSRLTVL.

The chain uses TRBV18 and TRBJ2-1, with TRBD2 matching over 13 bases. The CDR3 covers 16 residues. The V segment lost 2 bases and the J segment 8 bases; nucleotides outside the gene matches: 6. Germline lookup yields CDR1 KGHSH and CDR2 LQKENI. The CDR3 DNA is TGTGCCAGCTCACCAAGAGTTACTAGCGGGGGGGATGAGCAGTTCTTC. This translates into CASSPRVTSGGDEQFF.

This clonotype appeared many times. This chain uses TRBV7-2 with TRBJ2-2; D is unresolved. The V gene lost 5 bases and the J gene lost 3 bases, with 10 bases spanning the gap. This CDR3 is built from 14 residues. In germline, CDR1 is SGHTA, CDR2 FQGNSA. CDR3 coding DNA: TGTGCCAGCAGCCCCCTACCCCACACCGGGGAGCTGTTTTTT. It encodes CASSPLPHTGELFF.

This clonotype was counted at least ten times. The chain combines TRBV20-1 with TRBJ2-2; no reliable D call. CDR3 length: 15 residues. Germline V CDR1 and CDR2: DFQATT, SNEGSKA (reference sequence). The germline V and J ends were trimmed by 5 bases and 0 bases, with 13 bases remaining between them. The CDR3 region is CSAALPHANTGELFF. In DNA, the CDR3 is TGCAGTGCTGCCCTTCCTCACGCGAACACCGGGGAGCTGTTTTTT.

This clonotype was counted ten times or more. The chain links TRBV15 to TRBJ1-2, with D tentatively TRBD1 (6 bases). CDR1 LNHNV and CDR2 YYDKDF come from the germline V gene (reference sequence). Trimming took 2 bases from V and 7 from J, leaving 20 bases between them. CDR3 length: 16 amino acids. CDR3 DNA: TGTGCCACCAGCAGAAAAAGCACAGGGTCTGGTAGTGGCTACACCTTC. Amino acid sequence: CATSRKSTGSGSGYTF.

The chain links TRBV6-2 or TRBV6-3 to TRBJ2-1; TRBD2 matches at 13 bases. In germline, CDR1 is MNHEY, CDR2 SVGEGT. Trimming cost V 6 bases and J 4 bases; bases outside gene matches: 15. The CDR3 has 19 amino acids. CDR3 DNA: TGTGCCAGCAGCCCACGGACTAGCGGGAGTTATGCGTCTTACAATGAGCAGTTCTTC. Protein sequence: CASSPRTSGSYASYNEQFF.

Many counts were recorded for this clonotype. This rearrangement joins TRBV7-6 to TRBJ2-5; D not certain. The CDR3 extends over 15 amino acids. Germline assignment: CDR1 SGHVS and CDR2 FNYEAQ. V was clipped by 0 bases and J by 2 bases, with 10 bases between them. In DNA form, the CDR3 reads TGTGCCAGCAGCTTAGCTCCGGCGGATCAAGAGACCCAGTACTTC. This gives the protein CASSLAPADQETQYF.

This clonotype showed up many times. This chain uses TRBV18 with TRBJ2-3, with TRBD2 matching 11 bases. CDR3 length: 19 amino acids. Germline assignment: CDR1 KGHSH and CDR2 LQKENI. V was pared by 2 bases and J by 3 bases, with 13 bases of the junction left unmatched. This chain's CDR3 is CASSPMGRIAGGRTDTQYF. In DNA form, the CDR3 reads TGTGCCAGCTCACCAATGGGCCGGATAGCGGGAGGGCGAACAGATACGCAGTATTTT.

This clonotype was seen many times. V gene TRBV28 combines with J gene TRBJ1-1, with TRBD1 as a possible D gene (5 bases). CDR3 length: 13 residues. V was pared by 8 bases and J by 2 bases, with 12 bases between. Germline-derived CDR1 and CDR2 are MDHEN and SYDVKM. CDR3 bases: TGTGCCAGCCAGGACACGATTAACACTGAAGCTTTCTTT. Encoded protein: CASQDTINTEAFF.

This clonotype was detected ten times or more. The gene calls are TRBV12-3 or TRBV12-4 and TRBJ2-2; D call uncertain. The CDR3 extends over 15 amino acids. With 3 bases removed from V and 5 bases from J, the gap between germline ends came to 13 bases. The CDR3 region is CASSFLQGDTGELFF. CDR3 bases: TGTGCCAGCAGTTTCTTGCAAGGAGATACCGGGGAGCTGTTTTTT.

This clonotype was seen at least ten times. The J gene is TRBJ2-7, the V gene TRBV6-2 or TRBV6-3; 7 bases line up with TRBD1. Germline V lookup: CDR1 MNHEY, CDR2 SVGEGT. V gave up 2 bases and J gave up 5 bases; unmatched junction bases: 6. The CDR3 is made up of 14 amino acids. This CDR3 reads CASSYGTATDEQYF. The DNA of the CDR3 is TGTGCCAGCAGTTACGGGACAGCTACCGACGAGCAGTACTTC.

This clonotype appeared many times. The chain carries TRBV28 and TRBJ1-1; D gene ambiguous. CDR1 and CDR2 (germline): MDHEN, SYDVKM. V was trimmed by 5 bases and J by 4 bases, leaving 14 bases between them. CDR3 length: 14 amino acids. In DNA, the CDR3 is TGTGCCAGCAGTCTCCATGGGCAGGCCACTGAAGCTTTCTTT. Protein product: CASSLHGQATEAFF.